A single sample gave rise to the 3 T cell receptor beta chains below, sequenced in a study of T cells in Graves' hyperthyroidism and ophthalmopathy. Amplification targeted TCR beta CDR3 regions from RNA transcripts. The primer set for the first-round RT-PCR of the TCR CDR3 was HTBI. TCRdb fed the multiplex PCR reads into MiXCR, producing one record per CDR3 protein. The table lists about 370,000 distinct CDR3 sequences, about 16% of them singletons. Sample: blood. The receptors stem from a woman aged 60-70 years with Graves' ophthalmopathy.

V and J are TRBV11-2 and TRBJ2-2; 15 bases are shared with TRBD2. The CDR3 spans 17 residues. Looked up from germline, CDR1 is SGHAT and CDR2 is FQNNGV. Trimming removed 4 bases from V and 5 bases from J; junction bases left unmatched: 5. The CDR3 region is CASSSGTSGRITGELFF. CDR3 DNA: TGTGCCAGCAGCTCCGGGACTAGCGGGAGGATAACCGGGGAGCTGTTTTTT. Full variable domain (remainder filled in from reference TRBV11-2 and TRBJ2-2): EAGVAQSPRYKIIEKRQSVAFWCNPISGHATLYWYQQILGQGPKLLIQFQNNGVVDDSQLPKDRFSAERLKGVDSTLKIQPAKLEDSAVYLCASSSGTSGRITGELFFGEGSRLTVL.

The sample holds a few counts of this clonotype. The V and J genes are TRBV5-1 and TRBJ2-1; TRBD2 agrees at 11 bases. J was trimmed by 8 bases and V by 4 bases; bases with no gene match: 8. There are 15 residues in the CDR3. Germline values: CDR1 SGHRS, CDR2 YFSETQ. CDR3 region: CASSALAGGPHEQFF. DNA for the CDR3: TGCGCCAGCAGCGCCTTAGCGGGAGGGCCCCATGAGCAGTTCTTC.

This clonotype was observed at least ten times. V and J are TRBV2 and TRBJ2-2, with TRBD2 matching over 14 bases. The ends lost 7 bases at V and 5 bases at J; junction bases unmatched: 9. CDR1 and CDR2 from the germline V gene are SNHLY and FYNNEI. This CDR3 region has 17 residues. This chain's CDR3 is CASNEGLAGEGTGELFF. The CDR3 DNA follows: TGTGCCAGCAATGAGGGACTAGCGGGAGAAGGGACCGGGGAGCTGTTTTTT.